This T cell receptor beta chain was captured by sequencing in a study of T-cell memory formation after mild COVID-19. In the study overall: Clustering of TCRs was largely donor specific. Study outcomes and limitations: The appearance of some responding clones in pre-infection memory suggested that cross-reactive memory joined. Clones contracting day 15 to 85 were balanced CD4/CD8; later expanders leaned CD4+.

The V end was cut by 3 bases, the J end by 0 bases, with 10 bases between. The CDR3 totals 15 residues. Germline loops: CDR1 SEHNR, CDR2 FQNEAQ (reference sequence). TCR alpha and TCR beta cDNA libraries with sample barcodes and UMIs came from 5'RACE using constant-segment primers. TCRdb itself ran the 5' RACE reads through MiXCR, one entry per CDR3 protein. Of around 300,000 distinct CDR3 sequences listed, over 10% are singletons. A remark on this clonotype: As yet, its antigen is unknown.

The V gene is TRBV7-9, the J gene TRBJ2-3; maybe TRBD2 (5 bases). This receptor was obtained from a man aged 18 to 35 who had mild COVID-19 (a few samples of this study predate the infection). Cell type and time point are not known. The sample was PBMCs or a T cell subset sorted from them (not recorded which). The CDR3 nucleotides read TGTGCCAGCAGCTTCGGGATGGGGAGCACAGATACGCAGTATTTT. Its protein product is CASSFGMGSTDTQYF.